This TCR beta chain is from a study of blood T cell repertoires in COVID-19. Turning to the study itself: Samples of COVID-19 (acute and convalescent) were obtained from the United States, Italy and Spain.

In the source study's methods: Scientists estimated how many nucleated cells there were by amplifying reference gene primers. Some clones are missing from TCRdb's copy, which holds only in-frame ones; the method was immunoSEQ multiplex PCR. V and J calls plus clone size are reproduced from that table; the DNA served to infer D and trimming. The table records approximately 170,000 clones, 80% to 90% of them present only once. V lost 3 bases to trimming and J lost 5 bases, with 14 bases between them. The CDR3 is 14 amino acids. The germline V gene encodes CDR1 SGHRS and CDR2 YFSETQ. V is TRBV5-1 and J is TRBJ1-1; perhaps TRBD1 as D (6 bases). Specimen: peripheral blood. This TCR came from a woman of 80 years or more with acute or convalescent COVID-19. As DNA, the CDR3 is TGCGCCAGCAGCTCTTCCACAGGGTGGACTGAAGCTTTCTTT. Translating gives CASSSSTGWTEAFF.